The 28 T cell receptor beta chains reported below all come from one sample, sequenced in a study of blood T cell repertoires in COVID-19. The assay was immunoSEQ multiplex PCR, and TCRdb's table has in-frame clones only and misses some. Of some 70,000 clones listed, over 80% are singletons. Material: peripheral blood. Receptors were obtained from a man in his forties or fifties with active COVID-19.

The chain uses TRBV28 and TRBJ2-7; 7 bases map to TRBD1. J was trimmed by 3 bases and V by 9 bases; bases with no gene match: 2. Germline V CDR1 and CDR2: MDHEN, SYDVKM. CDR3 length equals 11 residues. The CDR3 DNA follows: TGTGCCAGGAGGGGGCTCTACGAGCAGTACTTC. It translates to CARRGLYEQYF.

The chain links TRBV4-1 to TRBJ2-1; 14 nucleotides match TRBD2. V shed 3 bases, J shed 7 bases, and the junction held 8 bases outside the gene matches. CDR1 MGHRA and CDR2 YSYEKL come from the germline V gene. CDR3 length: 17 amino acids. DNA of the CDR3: TGCGCCAGCAGCCACCTTACCGGGACTAGCGGGAGAAATGAGCAGTTCTTC. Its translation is CASSHLTGTSGRNEQFF.

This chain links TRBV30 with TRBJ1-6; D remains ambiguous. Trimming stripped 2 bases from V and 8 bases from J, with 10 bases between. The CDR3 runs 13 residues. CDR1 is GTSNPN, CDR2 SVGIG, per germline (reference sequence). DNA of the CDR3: TGTGCCTGGAGTACGAACACAGATTCACCCCTCCACTTT. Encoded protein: CAWSTNTDSPLHF.

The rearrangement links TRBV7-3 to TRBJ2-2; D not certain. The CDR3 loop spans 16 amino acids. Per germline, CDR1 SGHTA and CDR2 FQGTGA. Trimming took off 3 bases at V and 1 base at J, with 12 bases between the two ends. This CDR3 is CASSFSAVGNTGELFF. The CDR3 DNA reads TGTGCCAGCAGCTTTTCGGCGGTGGGGAACACCGGGGAGCTGTTTTTT.

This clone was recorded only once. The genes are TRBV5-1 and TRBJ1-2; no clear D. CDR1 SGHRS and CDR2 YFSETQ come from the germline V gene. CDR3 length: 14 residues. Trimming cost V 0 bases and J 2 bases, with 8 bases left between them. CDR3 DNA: TGCGCCAGCAGCTTGGAACAGAGAAACTATGGCTACACCTTC. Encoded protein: CASSLEQRNYGYTF.

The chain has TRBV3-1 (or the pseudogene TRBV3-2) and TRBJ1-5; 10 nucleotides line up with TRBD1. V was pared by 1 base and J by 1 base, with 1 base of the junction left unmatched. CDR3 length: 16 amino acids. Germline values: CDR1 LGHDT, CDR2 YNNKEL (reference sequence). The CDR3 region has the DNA TGTGCCAGCAGCCAAGGGACAGGGGGAAGCAATCAGCCCCAGCATTTT. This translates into CASSQGTGGSNQPQHF.

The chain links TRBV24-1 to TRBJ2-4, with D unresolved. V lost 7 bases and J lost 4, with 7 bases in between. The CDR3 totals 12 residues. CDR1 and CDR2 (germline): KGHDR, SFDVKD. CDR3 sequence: CATSTEKNIQYF. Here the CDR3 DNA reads TGTGCCACCAGCACGGAGAAAAACATTCAGTACTTC.

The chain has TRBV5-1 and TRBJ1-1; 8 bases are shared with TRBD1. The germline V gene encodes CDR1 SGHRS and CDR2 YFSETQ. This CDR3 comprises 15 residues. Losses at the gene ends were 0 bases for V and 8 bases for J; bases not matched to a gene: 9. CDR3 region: CASSLALQGQGEAFF. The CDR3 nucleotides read TGCGCCAGCAGCTTGGCCCTCCAAGGACAGGGCGAAGCTTTCTTT.

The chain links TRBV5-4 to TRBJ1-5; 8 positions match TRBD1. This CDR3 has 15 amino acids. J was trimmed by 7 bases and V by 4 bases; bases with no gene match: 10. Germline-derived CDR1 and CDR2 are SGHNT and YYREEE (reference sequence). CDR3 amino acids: CASSGGTGPTQPQHF. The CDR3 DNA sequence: TGTGCCAGCAGCGGAGGGACAGGACCAACCCAGCCCCAGCATTTT.

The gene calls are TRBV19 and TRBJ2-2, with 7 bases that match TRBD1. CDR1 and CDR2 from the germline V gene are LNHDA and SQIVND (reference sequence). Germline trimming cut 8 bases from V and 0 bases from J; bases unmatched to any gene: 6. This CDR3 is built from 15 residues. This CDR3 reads CASRYGTANTGELFF. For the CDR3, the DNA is TGTGCCAGTCGATATGGGACAGCGAACACCGGGGAGCTGTTTTTT.

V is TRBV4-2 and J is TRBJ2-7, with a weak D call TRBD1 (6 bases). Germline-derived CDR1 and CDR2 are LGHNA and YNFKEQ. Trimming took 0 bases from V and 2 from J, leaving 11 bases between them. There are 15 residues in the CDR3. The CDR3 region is CASSQDRTGTYEQYF. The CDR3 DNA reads TGTGCCAGCAGCCAAGATCGTACAGGGACCTACGAGCAGTACTTC.

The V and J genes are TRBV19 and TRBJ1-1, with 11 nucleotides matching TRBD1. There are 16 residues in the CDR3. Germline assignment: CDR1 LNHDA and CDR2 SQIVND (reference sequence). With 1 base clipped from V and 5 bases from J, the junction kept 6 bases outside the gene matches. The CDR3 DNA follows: TGTGCCAGTAGTATAGTAAGGACAGGGGGCATTACTGAAGCTTTCTTT. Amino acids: CASSIVRTGGITEAFF.

CDR3 in amino acids: CATSREGAVDYGYTF. The CDR3 bases are TGTGCCACCAGCAGGGAGGGGGCGGTGGATTATGGCTACACCTTC. The chain recombines TRBV15 with TRBJ1-2; TRBD1 matches 7 bases. Germline V CDR1 and CDR2: LNHNV, YYDKDF (reference sequence). V shed 3 bases, J shed 5 bases, and the junction held 9 bases outside the gene matches. This CDR3 comprises 15 residues.

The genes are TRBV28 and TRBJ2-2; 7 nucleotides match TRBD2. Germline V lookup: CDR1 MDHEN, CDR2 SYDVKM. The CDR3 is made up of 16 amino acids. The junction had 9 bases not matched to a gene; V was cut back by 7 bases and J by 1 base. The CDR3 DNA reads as TGTGCCAGCACCCCACTGGGGGGGTTGAACACCGGGGAGCTGTTTTTT. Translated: CASTPLGGLNTGELFF.

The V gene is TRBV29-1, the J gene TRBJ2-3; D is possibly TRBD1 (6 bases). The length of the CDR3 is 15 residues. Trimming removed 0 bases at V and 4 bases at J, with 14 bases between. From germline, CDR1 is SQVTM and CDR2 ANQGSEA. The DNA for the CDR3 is TGCAGCGTTGAAGATCGACAGGTGGCCGCAGATACGCAGTATTTT. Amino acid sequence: CSVEDRQVAADTQYF.

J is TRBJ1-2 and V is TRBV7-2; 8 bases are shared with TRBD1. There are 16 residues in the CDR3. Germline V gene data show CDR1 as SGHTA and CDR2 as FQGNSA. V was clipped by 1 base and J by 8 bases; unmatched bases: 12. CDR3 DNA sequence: TGTGCCAGCAGCTTAGACGGGACAGGACGGGGTCGGGGCTACACCTTC. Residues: CASSLDGTGRGRGYTF. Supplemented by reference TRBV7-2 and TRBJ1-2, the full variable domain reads GAGVSQSPSNKVTEKGKDVELRCDPISGHTALYWYRQSLGQGLEFLIYFQGNSAPDKSGLPSDRFSAERTGGSVSTLTIQRTQQEDSAVYLCASSLDGTGRGRGYTFGSGTRLTVV.

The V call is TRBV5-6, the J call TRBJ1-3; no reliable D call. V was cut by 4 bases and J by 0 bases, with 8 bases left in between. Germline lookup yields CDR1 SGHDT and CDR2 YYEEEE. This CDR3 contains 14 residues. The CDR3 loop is CASSPGSSGNTIYF. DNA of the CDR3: TGTGCCAGCAGCCCTGGTAGCTCTGGAAACACCATATATTTT.

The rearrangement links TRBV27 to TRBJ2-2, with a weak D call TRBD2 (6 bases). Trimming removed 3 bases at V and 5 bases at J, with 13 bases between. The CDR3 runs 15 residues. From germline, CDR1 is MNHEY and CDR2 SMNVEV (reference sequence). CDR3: CASSFNLASTGELFF. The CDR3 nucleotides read TGTGCCAGCAGTTTTAACCTAGCGAGTACCGGGGAGCTGTTTTTT.

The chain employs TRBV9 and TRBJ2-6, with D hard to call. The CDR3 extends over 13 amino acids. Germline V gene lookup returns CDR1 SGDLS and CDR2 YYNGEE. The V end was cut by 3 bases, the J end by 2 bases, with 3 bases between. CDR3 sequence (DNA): TGTGCCAGCAGCGGGCCTGGGGCCAACGTCCTGACTTTC. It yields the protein CASSGPGANVLTF.

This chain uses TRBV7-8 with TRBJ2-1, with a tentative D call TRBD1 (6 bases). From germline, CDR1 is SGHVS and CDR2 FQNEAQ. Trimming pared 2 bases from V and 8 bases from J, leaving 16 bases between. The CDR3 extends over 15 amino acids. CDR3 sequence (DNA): TGTGCCAGCAGCTTACCGACAGGACGTGGGGATGAGCAGTTCTTC. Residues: CASSLPTGRGDEQFF.

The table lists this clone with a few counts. The CDR3 loop reads CATSEGGTSHSGNTIYF. The CDR3 DNA is TGTGCCACCAGTGAAGGAGGTACAAGCCACTCTGGAAACACCATATATTTT. The chain is built from TRBV24-1 and TRBJ1-3; D gene ambiguous. The germline V gene has CDR1 KGHDR and CDR2 SFDVKD. This CDR3 contains 17 residues. Trimming pared 4 bases from V and 0 bases from J, leaving 15 bases between.

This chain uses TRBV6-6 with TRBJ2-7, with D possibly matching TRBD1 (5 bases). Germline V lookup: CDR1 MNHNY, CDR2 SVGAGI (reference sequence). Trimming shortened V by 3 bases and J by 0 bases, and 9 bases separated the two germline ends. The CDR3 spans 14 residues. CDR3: CASSYTQGSYEQYF. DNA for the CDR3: TGTGCCAGCAGTTATACCCAGGGCTCCTACGAGCAGTACTTC.

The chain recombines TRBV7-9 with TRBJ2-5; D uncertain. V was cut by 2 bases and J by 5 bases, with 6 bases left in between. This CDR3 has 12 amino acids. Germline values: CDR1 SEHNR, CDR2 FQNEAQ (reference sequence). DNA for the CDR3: TGTGCCAGCAGCTTAACAGACGAGACCCAGTACTTC. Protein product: CASSLTDETQYF.

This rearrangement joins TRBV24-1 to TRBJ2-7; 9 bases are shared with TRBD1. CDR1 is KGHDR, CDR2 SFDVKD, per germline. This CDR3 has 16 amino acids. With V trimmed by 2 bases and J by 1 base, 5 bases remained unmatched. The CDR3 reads CATSDWGQGASYEQYF. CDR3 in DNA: TGTGCCACCAGTGATTGGGGACAGGGAGCTTCCTACGAGCAGTACTTC.

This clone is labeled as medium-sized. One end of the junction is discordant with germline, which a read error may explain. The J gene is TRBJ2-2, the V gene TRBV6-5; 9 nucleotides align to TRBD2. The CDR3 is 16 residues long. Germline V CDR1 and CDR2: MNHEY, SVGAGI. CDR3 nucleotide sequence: TGTGCCAGCAGTTACTCGCCTAGCGGGAACGCCGGGGAGCTGTTTTTT. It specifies CASSYSPSGNAGELFF.

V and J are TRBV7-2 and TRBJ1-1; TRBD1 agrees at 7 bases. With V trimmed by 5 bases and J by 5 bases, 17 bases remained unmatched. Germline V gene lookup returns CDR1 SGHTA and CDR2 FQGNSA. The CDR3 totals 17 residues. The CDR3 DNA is TGTGCCAGCAGCCCCCAGACAGGGCCAGGGGCTGGGACTGAAGCTTTCTTT. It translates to CASSPQTGPGAGTEAFF.

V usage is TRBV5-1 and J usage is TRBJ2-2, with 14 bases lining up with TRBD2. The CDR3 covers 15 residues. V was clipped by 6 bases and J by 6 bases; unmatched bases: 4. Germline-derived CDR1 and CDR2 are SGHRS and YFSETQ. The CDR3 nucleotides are TGCGCCAGCACCCCGGGACTAGCGGGGGCCGGGGAGCTGTTTTTT. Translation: CASTPGLAGAGELFF. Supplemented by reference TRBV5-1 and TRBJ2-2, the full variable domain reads KAGVTQTPRYLIKTRGQQVTLSCSPISGHRSVSWYQQTPGQGLQFLFEYFSETQRNKGNFPGRFSGRQFSNSRSEMNVSTLELGDSALYLCASTPGLAGAGELFFGEGSRLTVL.

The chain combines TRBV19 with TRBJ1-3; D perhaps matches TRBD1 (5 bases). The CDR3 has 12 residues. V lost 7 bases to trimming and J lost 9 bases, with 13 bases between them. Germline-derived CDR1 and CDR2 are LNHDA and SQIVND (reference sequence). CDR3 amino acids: CASTPSGGTIYF. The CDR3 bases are TGTGCCAGTACTCCCTCCGGGGGCACCATATATTTT.